This note documents a single T cell receptor (beta chain) sequence. This receptor's antigen is unknown. No much larger clone is present one base from it, and per-base qualities are unavailable. Libraries were made using 5' RACE. These reads were obtained on an Illumina HiSeq 2500. A second PCR of roughly 7 to 11 cycles was performed with a sample-barcoded 5' primer and a J-beta primer mix. A template-switch 5' adaptor carrying 12 random nucleotides introduced a unique molecular identifier onto each TCR beta cDNA molecule. Each sample yielded at least 2.5 million CDR3-containing paired-end reads. First-strand cDNA was synthesized from all RNA with the Mint cDNA synthesis kit, primed by a TRBC-specific oligonucleotide. All cDNA was treated with uracil-DNA glycosylase and then went through a first 18-cycle PCR with the universal primers M1SS and BC2_uni_R. The paper's processing steps were these. For normalization, 1 million high-quality reads, each with a distinct molecular identifier, were randomly selected from each sample. Instead of being binned into consensus sequences, reads that shared molecular identifiers were thrown out. MiTCR, run with a Q25 quality threshold and the strictest error-elimination algorithm, handled CDR3 identification, clonotype clustering and error correction. A nonparametric unseen species model with Euler transformation was used to estimate a lower bound on total TCR beta diversity. TCRdb reprocessed the public reads (quality trimming at Q25 with fastp, clone calling with MiXCR) and kept in-frame beta chains. Each CDR3 protein appears once, grouped with its most common genes and DNA. TCRdb's processing, not the authors', yielded these V and J calls. The sample data list some 710,000 distinct CDR3 sequences, and 46% of these were observed just once. 15% to 20% of the sample belongs to the ten largest clones.

This specimen belongs to a study of blood T cells in healthy people across ages (dated by TCRdb to the mid-2010s). Study-level background: In model experiments, template switching captured roughly one uniquely barcoded TCR beta cDNA molecule for every two T cells. The study measured age-related changes in TCR beta repertoire diversity using deep sequencing normalized with unique cDNA molecular identifiers. Four age groups were formed from the donors: young (average about 17 years), middle-aged (approximately 42), aged (under 70) and long-lived (around 82). To avoid experimental bias, donors of different ages were distributed randomly across sequencing lanes. For two donors (one aged 18 to 29 and one aged 80 or older), the study analyzed two additional independent replicas of 1 million unique cDNA reads from the same blood draw. Study-wide conclusions, independent of this receptor: The CMV infection status of donors was not known, potentially confounding age-related changes in expanded clonotypes. A strong correlation was found between observed TCR beta diversity and the percentage of naive T cells measured by flow cytometry. Since profiling was done on bulk unsorted PBMCs, naive and antigen-experienced compartments could not be conclusively compared. Estimates of total diversity from one million sequenced T cells were regarded as lower bounds and underestimates. Compared with the aged group, the long-lived group had more naive CD4+ T cells, fewer expanded clones and increased TCR diversity, suggesting age selection. As age increased, observed TCR beta diversity per million T cells dropped in a roughly linear way, and a significant reduction was already evident by age 40.

Based on the germline V gene, the CDR1 and CDR2 sequences are SGHTA and FQGTGA. The CDR3 goes from the cysteine to the phenylalanine over 15 residues. The only DNA kept is the CDR3, 45 bases in frame from the first base. V is reduced by 8 bases and J by 0 bases, leaving a spacing of 16 bases between them. The approximately 41 donors, aged about 6 to 95 years, were systemically healthy Caucasian individuals from Russia. About 10 milliliters of peripheral blood were drawn from each donor into EDTA-treated Vacutainer tubes. PBMCs were isolated by Ficoll-Paque density-gradient centrifugation, with at least 6 million obtained per sample. Trizol reagent was used to extract total RNA from PBMCs, with at least 5.5 micrograms per sample. The percentages of naive CD45RAhigh/CD27high T cells were determined by flow cytometry on a PBMC aliquot from every donor.

The chain is assembled from TRBV7-3 and TRBJ1-2, with the D gene call left open. Sequenced: blood. The receptor's source is an elderly man in good health. The nucleotide sequence is TGTGCCAGCCTGAAAGGACGGCATTCTAACTATGGCTACACCTTC. This sequence encodes CASLKGRHSNYGYTF.